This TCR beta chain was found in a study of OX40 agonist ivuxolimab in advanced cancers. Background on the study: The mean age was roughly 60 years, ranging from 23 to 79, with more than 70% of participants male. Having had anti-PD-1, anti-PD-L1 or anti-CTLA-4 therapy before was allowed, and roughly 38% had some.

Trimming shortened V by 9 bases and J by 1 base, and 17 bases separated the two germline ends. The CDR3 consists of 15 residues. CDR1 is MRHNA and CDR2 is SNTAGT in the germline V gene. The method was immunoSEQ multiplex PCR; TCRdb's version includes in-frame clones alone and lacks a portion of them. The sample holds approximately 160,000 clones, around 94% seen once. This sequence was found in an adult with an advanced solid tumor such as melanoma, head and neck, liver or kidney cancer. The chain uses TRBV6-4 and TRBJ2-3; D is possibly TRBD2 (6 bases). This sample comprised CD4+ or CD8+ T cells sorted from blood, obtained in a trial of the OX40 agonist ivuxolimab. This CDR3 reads CARSRLAFRTDTQYF. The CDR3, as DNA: TGTGCCAGGTCAAGGCTAGCGTTTCGCACAGATACGCAGTATTTT.